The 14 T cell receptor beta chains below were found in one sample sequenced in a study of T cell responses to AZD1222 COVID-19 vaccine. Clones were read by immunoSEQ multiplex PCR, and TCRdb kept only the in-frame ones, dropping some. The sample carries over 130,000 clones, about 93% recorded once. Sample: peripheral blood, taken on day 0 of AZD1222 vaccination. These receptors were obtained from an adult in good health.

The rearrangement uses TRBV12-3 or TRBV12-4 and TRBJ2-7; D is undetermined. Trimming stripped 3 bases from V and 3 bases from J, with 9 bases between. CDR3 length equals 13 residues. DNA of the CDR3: TGTGCCAGCAGTTTCCGGATTGACTACGAGCAGTACTTC. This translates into CASSFRIDYEQYF.

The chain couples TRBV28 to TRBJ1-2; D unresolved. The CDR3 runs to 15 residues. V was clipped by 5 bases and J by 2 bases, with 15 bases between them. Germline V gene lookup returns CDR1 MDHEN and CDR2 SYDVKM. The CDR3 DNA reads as TGTGCCAGCAGTCCCTACAGAAGTACCAACTATGGCTACACCTTC. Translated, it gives CASSPYRSTNYGYTF.

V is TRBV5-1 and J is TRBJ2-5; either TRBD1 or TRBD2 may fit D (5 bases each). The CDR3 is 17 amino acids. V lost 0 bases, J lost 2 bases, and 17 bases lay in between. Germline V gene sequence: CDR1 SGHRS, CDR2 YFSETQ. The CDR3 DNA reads TGCGCCAGCAGCTTGGACCTAGCCCGGGGCCCACAAGAGACCCAGTACTTC. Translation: CASSLDLARGPQETQYF.

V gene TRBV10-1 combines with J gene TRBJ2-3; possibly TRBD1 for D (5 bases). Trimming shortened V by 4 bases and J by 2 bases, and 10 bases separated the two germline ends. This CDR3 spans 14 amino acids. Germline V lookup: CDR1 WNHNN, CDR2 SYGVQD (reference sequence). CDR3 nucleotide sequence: TGCGCCAGCAGTGTTGCAGGGCCCACAGATACGCAGTATTTT. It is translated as CASSVAGPTDTQYF.

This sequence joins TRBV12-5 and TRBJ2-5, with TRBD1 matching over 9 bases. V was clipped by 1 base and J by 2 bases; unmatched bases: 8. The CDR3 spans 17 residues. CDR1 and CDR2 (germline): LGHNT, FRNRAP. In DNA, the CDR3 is TGTGCTAGTGGTTTGGGTGATCTGACAGGGGGTCAAGAGACCCAGTACTTC. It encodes CASGLGDLTGGQETQYF.

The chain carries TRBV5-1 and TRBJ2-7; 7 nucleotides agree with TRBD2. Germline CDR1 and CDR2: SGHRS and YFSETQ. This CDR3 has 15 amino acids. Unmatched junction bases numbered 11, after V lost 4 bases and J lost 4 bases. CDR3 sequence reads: CASSHPIAGDYEQYF. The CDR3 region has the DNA TGCGCCAGCAGCCACCCTATAGCGGGCGATTACGAGCAGTACTTC.

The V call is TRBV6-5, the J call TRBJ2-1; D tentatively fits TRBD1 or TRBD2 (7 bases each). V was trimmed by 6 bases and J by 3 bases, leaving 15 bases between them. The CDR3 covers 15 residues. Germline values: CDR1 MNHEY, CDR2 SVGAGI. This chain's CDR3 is CASRSDREGYNEQFF. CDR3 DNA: TGTGCCAGCAGGTCCGACAGGGAGGGCTACAATGAGCAGTTCTTC.

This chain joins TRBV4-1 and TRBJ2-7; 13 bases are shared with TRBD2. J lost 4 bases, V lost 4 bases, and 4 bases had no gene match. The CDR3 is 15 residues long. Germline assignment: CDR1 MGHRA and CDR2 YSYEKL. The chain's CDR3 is CASSLGLAGPYEQYF. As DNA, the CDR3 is TGCGCCAGCAGCCTGGGACTAGCGGGACCTTACGAGCAGTACTTC.

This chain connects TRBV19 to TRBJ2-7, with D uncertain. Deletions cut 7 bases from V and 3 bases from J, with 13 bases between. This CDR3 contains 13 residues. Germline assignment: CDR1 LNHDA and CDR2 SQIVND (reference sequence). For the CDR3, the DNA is TGTGCCAGTACGGGTACGCACAGCTACGAGCAGTACTTC. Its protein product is CASTGTHSYEQYF.

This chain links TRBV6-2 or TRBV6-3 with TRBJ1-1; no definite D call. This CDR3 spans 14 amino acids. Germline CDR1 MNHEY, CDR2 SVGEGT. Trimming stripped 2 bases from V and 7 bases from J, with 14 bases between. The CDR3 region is CASSYRSDTIEAFF. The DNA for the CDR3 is TGTGCCAGCAGTTACCGCTCGGATACTATTGAAGCTTTCTTT.

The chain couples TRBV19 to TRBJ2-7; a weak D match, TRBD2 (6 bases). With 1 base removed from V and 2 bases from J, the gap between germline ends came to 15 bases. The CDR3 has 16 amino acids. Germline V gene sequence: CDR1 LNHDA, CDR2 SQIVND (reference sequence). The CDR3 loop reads CASSIVSAGRAYEQYF. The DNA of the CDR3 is TGTGCCAGTAGTATAGTTTCAGCGGGCAGGGCCTACGAGCAGTACTTC.

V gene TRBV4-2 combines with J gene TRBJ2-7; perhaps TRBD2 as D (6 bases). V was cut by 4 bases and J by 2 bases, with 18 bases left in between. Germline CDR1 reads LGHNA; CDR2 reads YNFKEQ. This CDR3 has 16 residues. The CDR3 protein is CASSPPGLTAAYEQYF. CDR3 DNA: TGTGCCAGCAGCCCTCCGGGACTGACAGCCGCCTACGAGCAGTACTTC.

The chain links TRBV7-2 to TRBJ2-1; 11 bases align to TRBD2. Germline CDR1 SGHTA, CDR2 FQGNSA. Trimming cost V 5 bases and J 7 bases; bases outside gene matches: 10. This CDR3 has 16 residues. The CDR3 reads CASSPWGLADGNEQFF. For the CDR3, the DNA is TGTGCCAGCAGCCCCTGGGGACTAGCGGATGGGAATGAGCAGTTCTTC.

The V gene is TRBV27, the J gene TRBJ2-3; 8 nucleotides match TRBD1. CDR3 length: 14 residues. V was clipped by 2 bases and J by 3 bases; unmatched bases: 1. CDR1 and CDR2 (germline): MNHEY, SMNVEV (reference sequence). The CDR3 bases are TGTGCCAGCAGTTTAAGGGACAGGACAGATACGCAGTATTTT. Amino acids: CASSLRDRTDTQYF.